This entry lists 22 T cell receptor beta chains sequenced from one sample in a study of T cells in Graves' hyperthyroidism and ophthalmopathy. It was RNA transcripts that yielded the amplified TCR beta CDR3 regions. TCR CDR3 regions were first amplified by RT-PCR with HTBI primers. From the multiplex PCR reads, TCRdb called clonotypes with MiXCR, one entry per CDR3 protein. The repertoire consists of over 45,000 distinct CDR3 sequences, with approximately 48% occurring once and the leading ten covering roughly a tenth. Material for sequencing was blood. The receptors were sampled from a woman between 50 and 59 years old with Graves' ophthalmopathy.

This clonotype was detected many times. The CDR3 coding sequence is TGTGCCAGCAGTGGGTCGGGACAAGAGACCCAGTACTTC. Translating it yields CASSGSGQETQYF. V gene TRBV6-2 or TRBV6-3 combines with J gene TRBJ2-5; the D gene is possibly TRBD2 (5 bases). The germline V and J ends were trimmed by 5 bases and 2 bases, with 9 bases remaining between them. CDR3 length: 13 amino acids. Germline V gene lookup returns CDR1 MNHEY and CDR2 SVGEGT.

This clonotype was observed at least ten times. This chain links TRBV6-2 or TRBV6-3 with TRBJ2-5; tentative D call: TRBD1 (5 bases). The CDR3 spans 17 residues. V gave up 2 bases and J gave up 0 bases, with 16 bases separating them. Germline values: CDR1 MNHEY, CDR2 SVGEGT. The CDR3 DNA reads TGTGCCAGCAGTTACCTCATTGGTGGACAAGACCAAGAGACCCAGTACTTC. Translating it yields CASSYLIGGQDQETQYF.

This clonotype was detected ten times or more. The gene calls are TRBV7-3 and TRBJ2-7; maybe TRBD1 (5 bases). CDR3 length: 15 residues. Germline-derived CDR1 and CDR2 are SGHTA and FQGTGA. V dropped 4 bases and J dropped 3 bases, with 16 bases sitting between them. The CDR3 reads CASSSKTTVYYEQYF. CDR3 nucleotide sequence: TGTGCCAGCAGCTCAAAAACGACAGTATACTACGAGCAGTACTTC.

The V call is TRBV5-1, the J call TRBJ2-3; 8 positions agree with TRBD2. The CDR3 consists of 16 residues. V lost 7 bases to trimming and J lost 0 bases; unmatched junction nucleotides: 10. Germline V gives CDR1 SGHRS, CDR2 YFSETQ. CDR3 nucleotide sequence: TGCGCCAGCGGCTCTTCCAGCGGGAGTAGCACAGATACGCAGTATTTT. Its translation is CASGSSSGSSTDTQYF.

The chain uses TRBV7-9 and TRBJ2-3; no reliable D call. This CDR3 spans 14 amino acids. Germline CDR1 reads SEHNR; CDR2 reads FQNEAQ (reference sequence). Trimming took 1 base from V and 2 from J, leaving 7 bases between them. CDR3 nucleotides: TGTGCCAGCAGCTTAGGTTGGGACACAGATACGCAGTATTTT. Translating gives CASSLGWDTDTQYF.

Relative to its sample, this clonotype is medium-sized (0.01 to 0.1%). The chain employs TRBV15 and TRBJ1-6; D uncertain. Germline V lookup: CDR1 LNHNV, CDR2 YYDKDF (reference sequence). CDR3 size: 12 residues. Between the trimmed V and J ends, which lost 6 bases and 10 bases, there was a span of 10 bases. The CDR3 nucleotides are TGTGCCACCAGGGGGTTTCGGTCACCCCTCCACTTT. Protein product: CATRGFRSPLHF.

There are many counts of this clonotype. One base away lies a much larger clone, so this may be a sequencing read error. This sequence joins TRBV20-1 and TRBJ2-7; D is perhaps TRBD2 (6 bases). Trimming left V 4 bases short and J 2 bases short, with 12 bases between. The CDR3 contains 13 residues. In germline, CDR1 is DFQATT, CDR2 SNEGSKA (reference sequence). The CDR3 sequence: CSAMGGNAYEQYF. In DNA form, the CDR3 reads TGCAGTGCTATGGGCGGGAATGCCTACGAGCAGTACTTC.

This clonotype showed up many times. The junction departs from germline at one end; a sequencing error may be responsible. This rearrangement joins TRBV19 to TRBJ2-1; 12 bases align to TRBD2. The CDR3 totals 16 residues. Germline V lookup: CDR1 LNHDA, CDR2 SQIVND (reference sequence). Written as DNA, the CDR3 is TGTGCCAGTAGAATAGGGACTAGCGGGCCGTACAATGAGCAGTTCTTC. It yields the protein CASRIGTSGPYNEQFF.

Relative to its sample, this clonotype is large. The rearrangement links TRBV12-3 or TRBV12-4 to TRBJ1-2; D possibly corresponds to TRBD1 (5 bases). Trimming removed 3 bases at V and 7 bases at J, with 6 bases between. CDR3 length equals 11 residues. The CDR3 is CASSFGAGYTF. The CDR3 DNA follows: TGTGCCAGCAGTTTTGGGGCTGGCTACACCTTC.

The chain couples TRBV2 to TRBJ2-2; maybe TRBD2 (7 bases). The CDR3 is 13 amino acids. Germline CDR1 SNHLY, CDR2 FYNNEI. V was trimmed by 6 bases and J by 7 bases, leaving 12 bases between them. The CDR3, as DNA: TGTGCCAGCAGGGAGGGGGGGGGCGGGGAGCTGTTTTTT. It yields the protein CASREGGGGELFF.

There are many counts of this clonotype. For the CDR3, the DNA is TGTGCCAGCAGCTTTTCCGGGACACCCGAGGCCCAGCATTTT. It specifies CASSFSGTPEAQHF. This sequence joins TRBV5-6 and TRBJ1-5; perhaps TRBD1 as D (6 bases). CDR3 length: 14 amino acids. The germline V gene has CDR1 SGHDT and CDR2 YYEEEE. Trimming took 2 bases from V and 11 from J, leaving 17 bases between them.

The chain couples TRBV6-5 to TRBJ2-1; TRBD2 matches at 12 bases. Germline V CDR1 and CDR2: MNHEY, SVGAGI. This CDR3 region has 16 residues. The junction had 10 bases not matched to a gene; V was cut back by 5 bases and J by 8 bases. The CDR3 here is CASSPPSSGRADEQFF. CDR3 DNA: TGTGCCAGCAGTCCACCGTCTAGCGGGAGGGCCGATGAGCAGTTCTTC.

At least ten counts were recorded for this clonotype. The chain couples TRBV9 to TRBJ1-6; D gene uncertain. The CDR3 has 15 residues. Trimming pared 3 bases from V and 0 bases from J, leaving 7 bases between. Germline V gene lookup returns CDR1 SGDLS and CDR2 YYNGEE. CDR3 nucleotide sequence: TGTGCCAGCAGCGCCTCGAACTCCTATAATTCACCCCTCCACTTT. Translated, it gives CASSASNSYNSPLHF. The full variable domain, its missing parts supplied by reference TRBV9 and TRBJ1-6, is DSGVTQTPKHLITATGQRVTLRCSPRSGDLSVYWYQQSLDQGLQFLIQYYNGEERAKGNILERFSAQQFPDLHSELNLSSLELGDSALYFCASSASNSYNSPLHFGNGTRLTVT.

V usage is TRBV7-8 and J usage is TRBJ1-6; D might be TRBD1 (6 bases). This CDR3 has 15 amino acids. The V end was cut by 5 bases, the J end by 7 bases, with 15 bases between. Germline CDR1 and CDR2: SGHVS and FQNEAQ. CDR3 nucleotides: TGTGCCAGCAGCATCACAGGGCGGACAAATTCACCCCTCCACTTT. Its translation is CASSITGRTNSPLHF.

This clonotype is categorized as medium-sized. This chain uses TRBV5-4 with TRBJ2-7; 7 nucleotides align to TRBD2. The V gene's germline CDR1 is SGHNT and CDR2 YYREEE (reference sequence). There are 16 residues in the CDR3. The ends lost 4 bases at V and 3 bases at J; junction bases unmatched: 13. The CDR3 protein is CASSGLGEGRVYEQYF. The CDR3 DNA follows: TGTGCCAGCAGCGGATTGGGGGAGGGGAGGGTCTACGAGCAGTACTTC.

At least ten counts were recorded for this clonotype. The V gene is TRBV20-1, the J gene TRBJ2-7, with 9 bases that match TRBD1. Per germline, CDR1 DFQATT and CDR2 SNEGSKA (reference sequence). Losses at the gene ends were 3 bases for V and 5 bases for J; bases not matched to a gene: 5. The CDR3 is made up of 13 amino acids. The CDR3 bases are TGCAGTGCTAGGGGGACAGGGAGGCACGAGCAGTACTTC. Translated: CSARGTGRHEQYF.

This rearrangement joins TRBV4-2 to TRBJ2-3, with 9 bases aligning to TRBD2. V shed 3 bases and J 2 bases; nucleotides not matched to a gene: 12. Germline assignment: CDR1 LGHNA and CDR2 YNFKEQ. This CDR3 is built from 18 residues. This chain's CDR3 is CASSQPPGGGVDTDTQYF. The DNA of the CDR3 is TGTGCCAGCAGCCAGCCCCCTGGCGGGGGGGTGGACACAGATACGCAGTATTTT.

The table lists this clonotype with many counts. The chain links TRBV7-9 to TRBJ2-7; the match to TRBD2 covers 14 bases. Germline V gene data show CDR1 as SEHNR and CDR2 as FQNEAQ (reference sequence). CDR3 length: 21 amino acids. Unmatched junction bases numbered 19, after V lost 4 bases and J lost 2 bases. Here the CDR3 DNA reads TGTGCCAGCAGCTCGCTAAGATCCGCCGGGACTAGCGGGAGAGGGCCCTACGAGCAGTACTTC. Amino acid sequence: CASSSLRSAGTSGRGPYEQYF.

The V call is TRBV7-3, the J call TRBJ2-5; D might be TRBD1 or TRBD2, each matching 7 bases. The CDR3 spans 16 residues. The V gene lost 11 bases and the J gene lost 5 bases, with 27 bases spanning the gap. Germline V lookup: CDR1 SGHTA, CDR2 FQGTGA. This chain's CDR3 is CAGSVYGTAGGETQYF. As DNA, the CDR3 is TGTGCCGGTAGCGTATACGGGACAGCCGGGGGGGAGACCCAGTACTTC.

The chain employs TRBV7-9 and TRBJ2-3; perhaps TRBD2 as D (5 bases). The germline gives CDR1 SEHNR, CDR2 FQNEAQ (reference sequence). This CDR3 has 16 residues. V gave up 0 bases and J gave up 4 bases, with 14 bases separating them. CDR3 coding DNA: TGTGCCAGCAGCTTAGCGCTAGCCCCTGGGGCAGATACGCAGTATTTT. Translation: CASSLALAPGADTQYF. The variable domain in full, with the rest retrieved from reference TRBV7-9 and TRBJ2-3, is DTGVSQNPRHKITKRGQNVTFRCDPISEHNRLYWYRQTLGQGPEFLTYFQNEAQLEKSRLLSDRFSAERPKGSFSTLEIQRTEQGDSAMYLCASSLALAPGADTQYFGPGTRLTVL.

This clonotype is a singleton in its sample. CDR3 DNA sequence: TGTGCCATCAGCAGACTAGCGGGGAACCTCAATGAGCAGTTCTTC. Translating gives CAISRLAGNLNEQFF. This chain connects TRBV10-3 to TRBJ2-1, with 11 bases that match TRBD2. CDR3 size: 15 residues. CDR1 is ENHRY, CDR2 SYGVKD, per germline. V lost 6 bases to trimming and J lost 6 bases; unmatched junction nucleotides: 7.

This chain links TRBV2 with TRBJ1-5, with D perhaps TRBD1 (6 bases). The CDR3 loop spans 15 amino acids. Trimming cost V 6 bases and J 3 bases, with 15 bases left between them. Germline V lookup: CDR1 SNHLY, CDR2 FYNNEI. The CDR3 DNA sequence: TGTGCCAGCAGCGCCGACAGGACGGTCAATCAGCCCCAGCATTTT. Protein sequence: CASSADRTVNQPQHF.